The 14 T cell receptor beta chains listed next were all sequenced from one sample in a study of blood T cell repertoires in COVID-19. Profiled with immunoSEQ multiplex PCR; TCRdb holds only in-frame clones, not every one. The sample lists some 180,000 clones, about 88% occurring once. The sample comprised PBMCs or T cells enriched from blood (not recorded which). The receptors were sampled from a woman aged 40 to 50 in a cohort exposed to, infected with or recovered from COVID-19 (not recorded which).

This clone was counted a single time. The rearrangement joins TRBV10-3 to TRBJ2-4; no reliable D call. Germline values: CDR1 ENHRY, CDR2 SYGVKD. V was clipped by 4 bases and J by 0 bases, with 13 bases between them. The CDR3 totals 16 residues. The CDR3 coding sequence is TGTGCCATCAGTGGATCTGACAAGCTAGCCAAAAACATTCAGTACTTC. Translation: CAISGSDKLAKNIQYF.

The chain links TRBV27 to TRBJ2-2; unclear D gene. CDR3 size: 12 residues. Per germline, CDR1 MNHEY and CDR2 SMNVEV (reference sequence). V dropped 5 bases and J dropped 7 bases, with 8 bases sitting between them. CDR3 protein: CASSQAGGELFF. The CDR3, as DNA: TGTGCCAGCAGTCAGGCAGGCGGGGAGCTGTTTTTT.

The chain couples TRBV9 to TRBJ1-3; no firm D call. The CDR3 is 15 amino acids. Germline V gene data show CDR1 as SGDLS and CDR2 as YYNGEE. V was shortened by 0 bases and J by 4 bases, with 11 bases between the two germline ends. In DNA form, the CDR3 reads TGTGCCAGCAGCGTAGGCGGTGCCCGGGGAAACACCATATATTTT. This translates into CASSVGGARGNTIYF. The full variable domain, in which reference TRBV9 and TRBJ1-3 provide the parts outside the CDR3, is DSGVTQTPKHLITATGQRVTLRCSPRSGDLSVYWYQQSLDQGLQFLIQYYNGEERAKGNILERFSAQQFPDLHSELNLSSLELGDSALYFCASSVGGARGNTIYFGEGSWLTVV.

V usage is TRBV18 and J usage is TRBJ1-6; 9 bases fit TRBD1. Trimming took 2 bases from V and 7 from J; bases not matched to a gene: 3. Germline lookup yields CDR1 KGHSH and CDR2 LQKENI. The CDR3 totals 15 residues. The CDR3 is CASSPGDRENSPLHF. The CDR3 DNA sequence: TGTGCCAGCTCACCAGGGGACAGGGAGAATTCACCCCTCCACTTT.

The V gene is TRBV6-5, the J gene TRBJ2-3, with 9 bases matching TRBD2. V dropped 2 bases and J dropped 2; count of bases not matched to a gene: 5. CDR3 length: 16 amino acids. Germline V lookup: CDR1 MNHEY, CDR2 SVGAGI. As DNA, the CDR3 is TGTGCCAGCAGTTACGGTGCGGGGGGGTACACAGATACGCAGTATTTT. Translating it yields CASSYGAGGYTDTQYF.

This chain links TRBV5-1 with TRBJ2-2; 14 nucleotides agree with TRBD2. The CDR3 has 17 amino acids. The V gene's germline CDR1 is SGHRS and CDR2 YFSETQ. V lost 4 bases to trimming and J lost 6 bases; unmatched junction nucleotides: 8. The CDR3 nucleotides are TGCGCCAGCAGCCCTGGACTAGCGGGAGGATTGGCCGGGGAGCTGTTTTTT. It translates to CASSPGLAGGLAGELFF.

The chain is built from TRBV3-1 (or the pseudogene TRBV3-2) and TRBJ1-2; no clear D. CDR3 length: 13 residues. Trimming removed 5 bases at V and 12 bases at J, with 19 bases between. Germline V gives CDR1 LGHDT, CDR2 YNNKEL (reference sequence). CDR3 in DNA: TGTGCCAGCAGCTTCGCACGGGGAGGTGTCCACACCTTC. Translation: CASSFARGGVHTF.

The chain combines TRBV19 with TRBJ1-3, with D perhaps TRBD1 (5 bases). V gave up 3 bases and J gave up 7 bases, with 13 bases separating them. CDR3 length equals 14 residues. Germline V gene lookup returns CDR1 LNHDA and CDR2 SQIVND (reference sequence). The CDR3 bases are TGTGCCAGTAGTATTTCGGGGGGTCTGAACACCATATATTTT. Its translation is CASSISGGLNTIYF.

This clone was observed a few times. This chain connects TRBV7-9 to TRBJ2-3; 7 nucleotides match TRBD1. CDR1 is SEHNR, CDR2 FQNEAQ, per germline (reference sequence). Trimming at V came to 3 bases and at J to 4 bases, leaving 10 bases not matched to a gene. The CDR3 has 16 amino acids. For the CDR3, the DNA is TGTGCCAGCAGCTTGGTGATCACAGGGGACGCAGATACGCAGTATTTT. This gives the protein CASSLVITGDADTQYF. The whole variable domain, remainder taken from reference TRBV7-9 and TRBJ2-3, is DTGVSQNPRHKITKRGQNVTFRCDPISEHNRLYWYRQTLGQGPEFLTYFQNEAQLEKSRLLSDRFSAERPKGSFSTLEIQRTEQGDSAMYLCASSLVITGDADTQYFGPGTRLTVL.

CDR3 bases: TGTGCCAGCAGTTTTTTGTCGGACAGTTACTCCGATGGCTACACCTTC. This sequence encodes CASSFLSDSYSDGYTF. This chain uses TRBV28 with TRBJ1-2; possibly TRBD1 for D (6 bases). In germline, CDR1 is MDHEN, CDR2 SYDVKM. The CDR3 length is 16 residues. V lost 3 bases and J 6 bases, leaving 20 bases between the germline ends.

The chain employs TRBV4-2 and TRBJ2-3, with D possibly TRBD2 on 6 matching bases. Trimming pared 4 bases from V and 1 base from J, leaving 6 bases between. The CDR3 loop spans 13 amino acids. Per the germline V gene, CDR1 is LGHNA and CDR2 is YNFKEQ. CDR3 bases: TGTGCCAGCAGCCGCGGGGGCACAGATACGCAGTATTTT. It is translated as CASSRGGTDTQYF.

This chain joins TRBV9 and TRBJ2-7; tentatively, D is TRBD2 (5 bases). CDR1 is SGDLS and CDR2 is YYNGEE in the germline V gene. The V end lost 4 bases, the J end lost 5 bases, and 22 bases lay between the germline ends. The CDR3 covers 16 residues. The CDR3 DNA follows: TGTGCCAGCAGCCCCTCCGGGCAGGAGCGTAGCGACGAGCAGTACTTC. It codes for CASSPSGQERSDEQYF.

V and J are TRBV19 and TRBJ1-6; 7 bases map to TRBD1. Per the germline V gene, CDR1 is LNHDA and CDR2 is SQIVND (reference sequence). This CDR3 is built from 15 residues. V lost 4 bases, J lost 9 bases, and 9 bases stayed unmatched. The chain's CDR3 is CASSRAGGRGSPLHF. In DNA, the CDR3 is TGTGCCAGTAGTAGGGCAGGGGGACGAGGTTCACCCCTCCACTTT.

J is TRBJ1-3 and V is TRBV7-9; D is uncertain. V gave up 5 bases and J gave up 0 bases, with 17 bases separating them. The CDR3 spans 17 residues. Germline-derived CDR1 and CDR2 are SEHNR and FQNEAQ (reference sequence). The CDR3 DNA is TGTGCCAGCAGCCCGTCGACCCGGGTCGGCTCTGGAAACACCATATATTTT. Protein product: CASSPSTRVGSGNTIYF.